This TCR beta chain was captured in a study of PD-1 blockade in classical Hodgkin lymphoma. Deletions cut 1 base from V and 3 bases from J, with 8 bases between. The CDR3 has 14 residues. Germline-derived CDR1 and CDR2 are SGHTA and FQGNSA. Data came from immunoSEQ multiplex PCR; TCRdb stores just in-frame clones and leaves some out. The data contain fewer than 40,000 clones, approximately 90% of them seen just once; the ten biggest clones take up approximately 0.2%. Regarding time point: newly diagnosed, previously untreated cHL patient sample. CD4+ T cells were purified from thawed PBMCs by magnetic negative selection.

The sequencing sample was made of CD4+ T cells from blood. V gene TRBV7-2 combines with J gene TRBJ2-3; a weak D match, TRBD2 (5 bases). This clonotype originated in a human donor with classical Hodgkin lymphoma. The CDR3 region is CASSLDGRTDTQYF. The CDR3 nucleotides read TGTGCCAGCAGCTTAGATGGGAGAACAGATACGCAGTATTTT.